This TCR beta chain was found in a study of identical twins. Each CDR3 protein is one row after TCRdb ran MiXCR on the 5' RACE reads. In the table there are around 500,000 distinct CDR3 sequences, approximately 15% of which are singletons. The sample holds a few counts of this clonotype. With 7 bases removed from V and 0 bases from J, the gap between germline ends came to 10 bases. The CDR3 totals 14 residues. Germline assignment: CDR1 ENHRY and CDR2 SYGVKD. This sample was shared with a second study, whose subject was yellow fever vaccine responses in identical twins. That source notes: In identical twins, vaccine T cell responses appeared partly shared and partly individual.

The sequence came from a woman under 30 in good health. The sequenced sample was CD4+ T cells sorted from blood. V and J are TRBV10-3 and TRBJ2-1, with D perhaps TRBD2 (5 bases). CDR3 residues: CAIMDEGSYNEQFF. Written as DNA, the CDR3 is TGTGCCATCATGGATGAGGGCTCCTACAATGAGCAGTTCTTC.